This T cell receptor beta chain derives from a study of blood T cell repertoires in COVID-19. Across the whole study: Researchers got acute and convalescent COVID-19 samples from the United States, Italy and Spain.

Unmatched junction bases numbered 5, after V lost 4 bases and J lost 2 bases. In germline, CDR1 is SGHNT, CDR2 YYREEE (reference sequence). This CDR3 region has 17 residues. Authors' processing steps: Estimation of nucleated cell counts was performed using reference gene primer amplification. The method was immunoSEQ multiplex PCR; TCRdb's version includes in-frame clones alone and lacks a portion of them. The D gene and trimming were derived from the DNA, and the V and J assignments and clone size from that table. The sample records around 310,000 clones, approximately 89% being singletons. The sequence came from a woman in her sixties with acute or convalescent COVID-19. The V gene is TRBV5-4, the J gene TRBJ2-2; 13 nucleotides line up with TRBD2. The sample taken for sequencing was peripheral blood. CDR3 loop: CASSRTSGGANTGELFF. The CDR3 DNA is TGTGCCAGCAGCCGTACTAGCGGGGGGGCAAACACCGGGGAGCTGTTTTTT.